The entry that follows covers one T cell receptor beta chain sequence. This clonotype was seen ten or more times. There is no known antigen for this receptor. There are no base qualities to consult, and no much larger clone falls within one base. The sample belongs to a study of read filtering for tumor transcriptome and immune sequencing (dated by TCRdb to 2020 to 2022). Background on the whole study: Of the patients in the cohort, around 18 were male and some 15 were female, and their mean age was about 68 years, with a range of about 47 to 80. By revised international staging, eight or nine patients were R-ISS I, some 17 were R-ISS II and over five were R-ISS III. Whole-transcriptome libraries were prepared with the TruSeq RNA Access Library Prep Kit after DNase treatment. TCR-region mapped reads per sample ranged from about 4 to 10.27 million with IR-seq versus only roughly 80 to 1273 with RNA-seq. Using the same bone marrow samples, the study ran both targeted immune repertoire sequencing and bulk whole-transcriptome sequencing and then compared the TCR repertoires from each method. One main goal was a read-filtering strategy for immune repertoire data, in particular deciding whether clonotypes backed by only one read should be removed. General study outcomes and caveats: When single-read clonotypes were removed, the proportions of shared clonotypes in IR-seq and RNA-seq correlated more strongly. The sorted CD138-negative fraction was not purified T cells but a mixed bone marrow immune population. In IR-seq, single-read clonotypes were roughly 84% of clonotypes but about 3.5% of total reads; in RNA-seq they were about 70% of clonotypes and roughly 45% of reads. IR-seq captured clonotypes at much higher depth and more reliably than RNA-seq, and smaller IR-seq throughput sufficed to identify most shared clonotypes.

TCR libraries were constructed from roughly 360 ng RNA using the Immunoverse kit, and molecular barcoded adaptors covering alpha/delta and beta/gamma chains were employed. TCR library preparation used the same RNA that went into transcriptome sequencing. Sequencing of TCR libraries was carried out on an Illumina HiSeq 4000 with 2 x 150 cycles. Concerning the study's data processing: With MiXCR, TCR reads were aligned to human V, D, J and C references and assembled into CDR3 clonotypes, with quality filtering and error correction included. The tcR package in R was used to analyze clonotype counts and gene usage diversity. Raw mapping reads were checked after the RNA-seq reads had been mapped by STAR aligner version 2.5.3a onto the human GRCh37 genome. To test how sequencing depth affects detected clonotypes, IR-seq fastq files were randomly downsampled with Seqtk 1.3. TCRdb applied fastp at Q25 and MiXCR to the public reads, then kept only in-frame beta chains. Rows matching on CDR3 protein sequence are summarized as one entry with the most common DNA and genes. TCRdb assigned the V and J calls; the authors' analysis was not used. The sample table holds around 9,000 distinct CDR3 sequences, of which approximately 16% were seen once. The ten largest clones take up less than 30% of the sample.

Each patient had bone marrow sampled at the time of active disease. Bone marrow mononuclear cells were isolated by Ficoll-Hypaque density gradient centrifugation. Myeloma plasma cells were removed and CD138-negative cells were collected by negative selection after labeling with CD138 magnetic microbeads on a MACS separator. The purity of the isolated cells was checked by flow cytometry with CD138 antibodies on an Attune NxT. TRIzol reagent was used to extract total RNA, which was then quantified with a NanoDrop spectrophotometer. For each patient, paired RNA-seq and IR-seq were run on the CD138-negative bone marrow sample from that patient. After removal of 6 bases from V and 5 bases from J, the junction retains 18 bases not matched to a gene. According to the germline V gene (reference sequence), CDR1 reads DFQATT and CDR2 reads SNEGSKA. The CDR3 spans 16 residues, from the cysteine through the phenylalanine. CDR3 DNA is the only sequence kept; it has 48 bases, read in frame from the first base.

Sequenced material: a population of CD138-negative cells sorted from bone marrow. The cell subset or site label, read with the paper, signifies: bone marrow mononuclear cells depleted of CD138+ plasma/myeloma cells by negative magnetic selection. The clonotype comes from a donor at least 40 years old with multiple myeloma. The rearrangement joined TRBV20-1 to TRBJ1-1; 7 junctional bases match TRBD1. The DNA is TGCAGTGCCCTAAATACCCCGACAGGGTATGTAACTGAAGCTTTCTTT. This is translated as CSALNTPTGYVTEAFF.